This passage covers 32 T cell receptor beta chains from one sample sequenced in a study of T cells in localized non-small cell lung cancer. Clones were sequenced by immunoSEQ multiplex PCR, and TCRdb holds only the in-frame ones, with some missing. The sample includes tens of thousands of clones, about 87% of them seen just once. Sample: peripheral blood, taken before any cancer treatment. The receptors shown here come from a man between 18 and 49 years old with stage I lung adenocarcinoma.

For the CDR3, the DNA is TGTGCCAGCTCACCACCGATAAAGGGTACTGAAGCTTTCTTT. Protein product: CASSPPIKGTEAFF. The rearrangement links TRBV18 to TRBJ1-1; D not resolved. The CDR3 loop spans 14 amino acids. Germline values: CDR1 KGHSH, CDR2 LQKENI. V shed 0 bases and J shed 5 bases, with 10 bases lying between them.

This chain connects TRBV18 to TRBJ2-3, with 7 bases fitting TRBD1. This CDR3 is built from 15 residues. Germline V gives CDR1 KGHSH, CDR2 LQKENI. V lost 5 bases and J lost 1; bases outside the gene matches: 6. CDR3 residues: CASSFRDSRTDTQYF. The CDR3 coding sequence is TGTGCCAGCTCATTCCGGGACAGCCGCACAGATACGCAGTATTTT.

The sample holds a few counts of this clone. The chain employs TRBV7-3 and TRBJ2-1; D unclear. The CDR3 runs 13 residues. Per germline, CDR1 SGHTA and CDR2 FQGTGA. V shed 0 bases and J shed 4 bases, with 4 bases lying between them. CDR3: CASSLTAYNEQFF. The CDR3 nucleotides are TGTGCCAGCAGCTTAACAGCTTACAATGAGCAGTTCTTC.

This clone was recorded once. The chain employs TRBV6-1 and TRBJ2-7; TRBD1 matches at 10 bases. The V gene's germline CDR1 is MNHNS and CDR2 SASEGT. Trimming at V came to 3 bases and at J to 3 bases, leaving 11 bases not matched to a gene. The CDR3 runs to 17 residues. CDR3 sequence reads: CASSDPRGGQGRYEQYF. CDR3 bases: TGTGCCAGCAGTGACCCCCGGGGGGGACAGGGGCGCTACGAGCAGTACTTC.

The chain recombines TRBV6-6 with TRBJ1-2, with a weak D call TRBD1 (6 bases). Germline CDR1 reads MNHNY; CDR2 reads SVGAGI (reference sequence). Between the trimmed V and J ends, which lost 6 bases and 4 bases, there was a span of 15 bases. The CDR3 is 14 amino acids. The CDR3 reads CASRRSQGVYGYTF. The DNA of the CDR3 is TGTGCCAGCAGGCGTTCACAGGGTGTCTATGGCTACACCTTC.

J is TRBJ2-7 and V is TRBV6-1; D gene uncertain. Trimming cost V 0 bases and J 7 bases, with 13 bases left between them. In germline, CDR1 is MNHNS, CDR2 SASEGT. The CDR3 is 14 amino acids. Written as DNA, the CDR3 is TGTGCCAGCAGTGAAGCCACTACCCCTCGGGAGCAGTACTTC. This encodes CASSEATTPREQYF.

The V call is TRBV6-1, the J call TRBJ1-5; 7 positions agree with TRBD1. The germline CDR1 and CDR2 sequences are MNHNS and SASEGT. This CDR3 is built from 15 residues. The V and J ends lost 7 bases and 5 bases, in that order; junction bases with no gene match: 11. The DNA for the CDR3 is TGTGCCAGCACAGTAGGGGGCGAAAACCATCAGCCCCAGCATTTT. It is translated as CASTVGGENHQPQHF.

The CDR3 nucleotides read TGTGCCAGCAGTGTTGTGGCAATAACTGGAAACACCATATATTTT. Translating it yields CASSVVAITGNTIYF. This chain connects TRBV2 to TRBJ1-3; D gene unclear. The CDR3 spans 15 residues. Germline values: CDR1 SNHLY, CDR2 FYNNEI. V was pared by 4 bases and J by 2 bases, with 12 bases between.

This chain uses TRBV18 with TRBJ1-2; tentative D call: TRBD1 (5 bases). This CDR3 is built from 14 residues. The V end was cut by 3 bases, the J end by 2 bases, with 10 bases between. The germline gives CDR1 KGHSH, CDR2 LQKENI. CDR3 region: CASSPLGGNYGYTF. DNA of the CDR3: TGTGCCAGCTCACCCCTCGGGGGGAACTATGGCTACACCTTC.

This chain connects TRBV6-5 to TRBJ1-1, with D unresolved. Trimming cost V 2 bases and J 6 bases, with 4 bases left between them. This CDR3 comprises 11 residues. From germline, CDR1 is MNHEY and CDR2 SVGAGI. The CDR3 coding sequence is TGTGCCAGCAGTTACGGGGCTGAAGCTTTCTTT. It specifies CASSYGAEAFF.

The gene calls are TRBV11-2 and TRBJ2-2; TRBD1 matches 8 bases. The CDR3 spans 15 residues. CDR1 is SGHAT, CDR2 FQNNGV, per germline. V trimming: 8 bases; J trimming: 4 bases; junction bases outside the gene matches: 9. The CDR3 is CASPPGQGGTGELFF. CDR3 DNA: TGTGCCAGCCCTCCCGGACAGGGAGGCACCGGGGAGCTGTTTTTT.

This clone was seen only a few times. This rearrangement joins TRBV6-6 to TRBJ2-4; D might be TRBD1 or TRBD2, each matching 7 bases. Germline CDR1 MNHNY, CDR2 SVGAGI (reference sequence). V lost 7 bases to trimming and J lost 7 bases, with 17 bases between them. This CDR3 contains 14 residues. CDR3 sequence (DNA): TGTGCCAGCACCCAGGGGGGGTCTAAGAACATTCAGTACTTC. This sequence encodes CASTQGGSKNIQYF.

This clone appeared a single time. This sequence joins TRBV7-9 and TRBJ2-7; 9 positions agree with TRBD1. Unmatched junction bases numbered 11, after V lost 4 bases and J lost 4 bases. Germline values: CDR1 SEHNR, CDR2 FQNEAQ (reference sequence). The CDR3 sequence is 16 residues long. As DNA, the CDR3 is TGTGCCAGCAGCTCCGAGGTGGGACAGGGCGGATACGAGCAGTACTTC. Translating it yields CASSSEVGQGGYEQYF.

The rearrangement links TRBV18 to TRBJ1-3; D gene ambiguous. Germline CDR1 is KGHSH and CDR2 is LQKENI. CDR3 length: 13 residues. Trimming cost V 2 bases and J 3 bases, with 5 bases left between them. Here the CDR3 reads CASSPDGGNTIYF. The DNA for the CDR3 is TGTGCCAGCTCACCAGACGGTGGAAACACCATATATTTT. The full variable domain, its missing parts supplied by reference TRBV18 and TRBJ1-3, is NAGVMQNPRHLVRRRGQEARLRCSPMKGHSHVYWYRQLPEEGLKFMVYLQKENIIDESGMPKERFSAEFPKEGPSILRIQQVVRGDSAAYFCASSPDGGNTIYFGEGSWLTVV.

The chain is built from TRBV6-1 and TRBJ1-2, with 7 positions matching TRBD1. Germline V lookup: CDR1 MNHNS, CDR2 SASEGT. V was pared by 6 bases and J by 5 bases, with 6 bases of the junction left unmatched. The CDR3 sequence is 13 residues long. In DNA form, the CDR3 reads TGTGCCAGCAGGGCGGACAGGACGTATGGCTACACCTTC. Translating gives CASRADRTYGYTF.

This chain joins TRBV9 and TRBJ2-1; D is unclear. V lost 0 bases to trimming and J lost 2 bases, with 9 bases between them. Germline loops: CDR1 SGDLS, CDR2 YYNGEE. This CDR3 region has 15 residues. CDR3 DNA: TGTGCCAGCAGCGTAGACGGTGAAGCCTACAATGAGCAGTTCTTC. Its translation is CASSVDGEAYNEQFF.

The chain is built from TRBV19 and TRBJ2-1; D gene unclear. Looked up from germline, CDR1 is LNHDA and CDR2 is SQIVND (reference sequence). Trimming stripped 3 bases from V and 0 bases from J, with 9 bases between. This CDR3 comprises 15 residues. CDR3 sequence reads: CASSIAWGSYNEQFF. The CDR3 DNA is TGTGCCAGTAGTATTGCATGGGGCTCCTACAATGAGCAGTTCTTC.

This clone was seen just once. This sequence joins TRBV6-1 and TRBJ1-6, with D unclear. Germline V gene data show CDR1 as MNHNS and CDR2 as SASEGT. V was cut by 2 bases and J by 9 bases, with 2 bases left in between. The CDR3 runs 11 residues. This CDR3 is CASSETSPLHF. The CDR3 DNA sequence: TGTGCCAGCAGTGAAACTTCACCCCTCCACTTT.

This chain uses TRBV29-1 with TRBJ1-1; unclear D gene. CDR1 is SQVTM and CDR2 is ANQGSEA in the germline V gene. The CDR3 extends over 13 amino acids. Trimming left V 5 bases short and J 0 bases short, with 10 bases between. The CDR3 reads CSVQVGMNTEAFF. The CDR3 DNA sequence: TGCAGCGTTCAGGTCGGGATGAACACTGAAGCTTTCTTT.

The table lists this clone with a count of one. This chain's CDR3 is CASAGPRQETQYF. The CDR3, as DNA: TGTGCCAGCGCCGGACCGAGACAAGAGACCCAGTACTTC. V usage is TRBV6-1 and J usage is TRBJ2-5; D unclear. Looked up from germline, CDR1 is MNHNS and CDR2 is SASEGT. Trimming took off 8 bases at V and 2 bases at J, with 12 bases between the two ends. The CDR3 sequence is 13 residues long.

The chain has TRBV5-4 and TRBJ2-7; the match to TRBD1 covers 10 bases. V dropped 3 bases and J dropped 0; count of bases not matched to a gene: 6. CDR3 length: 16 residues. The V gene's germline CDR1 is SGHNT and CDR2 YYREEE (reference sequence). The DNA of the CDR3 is TGTGCCAGCAGCTCCCGGGGACAGGGGAGCTCCTACGAGCAGTACTTC. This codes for CASSSRGQGSSYEQYF.

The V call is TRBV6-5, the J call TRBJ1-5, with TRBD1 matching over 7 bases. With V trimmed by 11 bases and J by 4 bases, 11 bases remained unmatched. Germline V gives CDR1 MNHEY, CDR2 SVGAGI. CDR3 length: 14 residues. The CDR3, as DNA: TGTGCCTCTCAGACAGGGAACCTTAATCAGCCCCAGCATTTT. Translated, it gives CASQTGNLNQPQHF.

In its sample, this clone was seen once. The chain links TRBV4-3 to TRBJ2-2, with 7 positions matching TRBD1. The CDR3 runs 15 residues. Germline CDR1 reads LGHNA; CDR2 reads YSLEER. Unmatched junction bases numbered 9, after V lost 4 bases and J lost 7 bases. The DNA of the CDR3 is TGCGCCAGCAGCCCTCGACAGGGCGGCGGCGGGGAGCTGTTTTTT. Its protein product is CASSPRQGGGGELFF.

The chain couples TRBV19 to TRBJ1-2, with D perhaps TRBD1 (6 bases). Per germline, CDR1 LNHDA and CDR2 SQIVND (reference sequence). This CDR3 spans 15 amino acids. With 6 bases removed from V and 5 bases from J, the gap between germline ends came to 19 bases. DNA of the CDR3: TGTGCCAGTAGAATTACAGGGCGCACTTCATATGGCTACACCTTC. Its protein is CASRITGRTSYGYTF.

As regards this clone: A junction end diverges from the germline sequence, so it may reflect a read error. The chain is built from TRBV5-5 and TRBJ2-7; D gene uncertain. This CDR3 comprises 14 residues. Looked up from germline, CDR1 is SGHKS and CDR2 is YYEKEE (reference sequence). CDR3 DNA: TGCGCCAGCAGCCAAGAAACCAGCTCCTACGAGCAGTACTTC. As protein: CASSQETSSYEQYF.

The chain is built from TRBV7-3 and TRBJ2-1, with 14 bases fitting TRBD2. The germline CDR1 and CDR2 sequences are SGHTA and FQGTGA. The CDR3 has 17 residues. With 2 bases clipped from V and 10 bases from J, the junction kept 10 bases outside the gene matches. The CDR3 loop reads CASSLLARGLAGAEQFF. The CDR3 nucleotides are TGTGCCAGCAGCTTATTAGCTCGGGGACTAGCGGGGGCCGAGCAGTTCTTC.

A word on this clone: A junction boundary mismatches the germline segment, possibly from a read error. The CDR3 DNA sequence: TGCGACAGCAGCCTGGACAGCAACTCTCCCTACGAGCAGTACTTC. Translation gives CDSSLDSNSPYEQYF. V and J are TRBV4-1 and TRBJ2-7, with a weak D call TRBD1 (6 bases). This CDR3 has 15 amino acids. The germline CDR1 and CDR2 sequences are MGHRA and YSYEKL.

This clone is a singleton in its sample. CDR3 residues: CASNPYAGQEDNEQFF. In DNA form, the CDR3 reads TGTGCCAGTAACCCGTATGCGGGACAGGAGGACAATGAGCAGTTCTTC. The rearrangement uses TRBV19 and TRBJ2-1; 8 positions match TRBD1. The V gene's germline CDR1 is LNHDA and CDR2 SQIVND (reference sequence). Trimming at V came to 7 bases and at J to 5 bases, leaving 13 bases not matched to a gene. The CDR3 spans 16 residues.

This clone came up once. The CDR3, as DNA: TGTGCCAGCAGGGGGACAGGGGGGACTGAAAAACTGTTTTTT. Its protein is CASRGTGGTEKLFF. This chain links TRBV2 with TRBJ1-4; 11 bases map to TRBD1. Germline trimming cut 6 bases from V and 7 bases from J; bases unmatched to any gene: 4. CDR1 is SNHLY and CDR2 is FYNNEI in the germline V gene. CDR3 length: 14 residues.

CDR3 DNA: TGTGCCAGCAGCTTAGAGGGTTTATTAGGCAGCAACTATAATTCACCCCTCCACTTT. It encodes CASSLEGLLGSNYNSPLHF. The chain recombines TRBV7-2 with TRBJ1-6; D is ambiguous. The CDR3 is 19 residues long. CDR1 and CDR2 (germline): SGHTA, FQGNSA. Trimming stripped 1 base from V and 3 bases from J, with 19 bases between.

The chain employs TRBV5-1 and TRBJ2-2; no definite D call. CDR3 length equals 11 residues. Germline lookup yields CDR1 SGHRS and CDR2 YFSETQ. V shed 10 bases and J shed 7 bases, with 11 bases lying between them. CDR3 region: CASEHGGELFF. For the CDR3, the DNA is TGCGCCTCCGAACATGGCGGGGAGCTGTTTTTT.

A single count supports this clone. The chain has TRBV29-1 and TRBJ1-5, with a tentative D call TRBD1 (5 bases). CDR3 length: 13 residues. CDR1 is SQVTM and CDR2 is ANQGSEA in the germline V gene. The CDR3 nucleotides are TGCAGTGTGCAACCGGGCAGGGATCAGCCCCAGCATTTT. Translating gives CSVQPGRDQPQHF. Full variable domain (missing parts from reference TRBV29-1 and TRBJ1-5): SAVISQKPSRDICQRGTSLTIQCQVDSQVTMMFWYRQQPGQSLTLIATANQGSEATYESGFVIDKFPISRPNLTFSTLTVSNMSPEDSSIYLCSVQPGRDQPQHFGDGTRLSIL.